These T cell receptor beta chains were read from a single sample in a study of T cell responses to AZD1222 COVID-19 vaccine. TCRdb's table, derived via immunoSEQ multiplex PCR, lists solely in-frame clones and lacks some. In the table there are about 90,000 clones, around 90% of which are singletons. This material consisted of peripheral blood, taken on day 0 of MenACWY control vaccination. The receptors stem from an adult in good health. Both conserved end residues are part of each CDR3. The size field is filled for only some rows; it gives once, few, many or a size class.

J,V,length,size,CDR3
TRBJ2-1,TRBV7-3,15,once,CASSSGLADYNEQFF
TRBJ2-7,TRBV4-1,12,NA,CASSQGGYEQYF
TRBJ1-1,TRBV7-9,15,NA,CASSGDSLGDTEAFF
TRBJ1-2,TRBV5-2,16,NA,CASNHKGEYERPGYTF
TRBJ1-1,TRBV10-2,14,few,CASSEGRGNTEAFF
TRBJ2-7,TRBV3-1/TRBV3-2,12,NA,CASSHDSGEQYF
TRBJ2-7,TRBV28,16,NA,CASSLGVNLGTYEQYF
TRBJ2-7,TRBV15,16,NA,CATSRVIGNPPYEQYF
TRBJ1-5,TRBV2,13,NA,CASTALPYQPQHF
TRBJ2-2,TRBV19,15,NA,CASSIGHTNTGELFF
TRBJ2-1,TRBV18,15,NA,CASSPPGTGEVEQFF
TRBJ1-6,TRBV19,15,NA,CASSIENRGNSPLHF
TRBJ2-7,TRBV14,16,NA,CASSQDQQGPTYEQYF
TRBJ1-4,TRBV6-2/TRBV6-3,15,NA,CASSYSTGGNEKLFF
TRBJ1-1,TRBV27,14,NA,CASSPGERGTEAFF
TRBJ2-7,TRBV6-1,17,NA,CASSERTSGGTSYEQYF
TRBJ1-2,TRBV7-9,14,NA,CASSSLKRVEDYTF
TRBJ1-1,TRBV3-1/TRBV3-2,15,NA,CASSQGRFPDTEAFF
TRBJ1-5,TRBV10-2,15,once,CASSESGGGNQPQHF
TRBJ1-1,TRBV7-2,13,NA,CASSRDRVGEAFF
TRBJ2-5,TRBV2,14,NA,CASSVGQAKETQYF
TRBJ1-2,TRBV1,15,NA,CTSSQETGSAGGYTF
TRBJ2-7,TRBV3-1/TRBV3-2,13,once,CASSLGGSYEQYF
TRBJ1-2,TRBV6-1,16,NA,CASSEGRWGVGYGYTF
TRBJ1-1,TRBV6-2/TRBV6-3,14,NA,CASSTLGADTEAFF
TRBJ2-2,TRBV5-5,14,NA,CASSLSSVAGELFF
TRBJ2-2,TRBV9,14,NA,CASSVEGNTGELFF
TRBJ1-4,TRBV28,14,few,CASSLSGGGGKLFF
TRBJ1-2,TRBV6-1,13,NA,CASSENSNYGYTF
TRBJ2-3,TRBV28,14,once,CASSLSLGGDTQYF
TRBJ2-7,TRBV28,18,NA,CASSLYPILAGGNHEQYF
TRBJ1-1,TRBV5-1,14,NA,CASSFAAGNTEAFF
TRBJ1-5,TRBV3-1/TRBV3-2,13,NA,CASSQDFGQPQHF
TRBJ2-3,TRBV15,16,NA,CATSRVGAGVTDTQYF
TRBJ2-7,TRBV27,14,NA,CASSARQGTYEQYF
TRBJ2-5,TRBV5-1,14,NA,CASSLDRGSETQYF
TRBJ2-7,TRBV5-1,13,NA,CASSLAGTREQYF
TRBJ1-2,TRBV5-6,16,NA,CASSPFSGAIWSGYTF
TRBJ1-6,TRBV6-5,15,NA,CASKFGQLNNSPLHF
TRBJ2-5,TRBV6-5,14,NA,CASITGTGKETQYF
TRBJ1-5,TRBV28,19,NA,CASSFTRGTGKSGNQPQHF
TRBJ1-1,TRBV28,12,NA,CANRGSNTEAFF
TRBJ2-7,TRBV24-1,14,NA,CATSDPGTVDEQYF
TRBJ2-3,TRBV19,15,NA,CASSTRTWVTDTQYF
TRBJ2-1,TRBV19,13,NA,CASSPRDYGEQFF
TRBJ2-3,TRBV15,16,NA,CATSRDISVQTDTQYF
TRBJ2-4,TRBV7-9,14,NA,CASSPQGFGDIQYF
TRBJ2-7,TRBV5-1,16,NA,CASSLAGPGGGSEQYF
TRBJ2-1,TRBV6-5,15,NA,CASSPGLAGVNEQFF
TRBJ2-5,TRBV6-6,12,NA,CASRTSQETQYF
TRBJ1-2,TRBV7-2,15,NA,CASSLYRDREYGYTF
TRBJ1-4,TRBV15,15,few,CATSRDRTGNEKLFF
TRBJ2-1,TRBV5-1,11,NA,CASRLAGGQFF